The clone carrying this T cell receptor beta chain showed up just a few times. The data stem from a study of control samples from healthy donors and cancer patients. Only in-frame clones appear in the TCRdb table, and some are missing; sequencing was by immunoSEQ multiplex PCR. This table holds tens of thousands of clones, around 90% found once. The CDR3 extends over 13 amino acids. Per the germline V gene, CDR1 is SGHNT and CDR2 is YYREEE (reference sequence). With V trimmed by 2 bases and J by 10 bases, 4 bases remained unmatched. The sequence derives from a woman in her seventies in good health. The sample was blood. The rearrangement uses TRBV5-4 and TRBJ2-1, with 9 bases matching TRBD2. For the CDR3, the DNA is TGTGCCAGCAGCTTTGCGGGAGGGACCGAGCAGTTCTTC. Its protein is CASSFAGGTEQFF.